The 9 T cell receptor beta chains below come from one sample, sequenced in a study of cytomegalovirus exposure and HLA in healthy donors. The protocol was immunoSEQ multiplex PCR, while the TCRdb copy is restricted to in-frame clones and leaves out a portion. The sample lists 300,000 to 450,000 clones, 70% to 90% occurring once. The specimen was PBMCs. These receptor sequences come from a woman aged 18 to 35 in good health and CMV-seronegative.

This clone was picked up one time. The V call is TRBV6-1, the J call TRBJ1-4, with 9 positions matching TRBD1. Germline CDR1 is MNHNS and CDR2 is SASEGT. V dropped 3 bases and J dropped 7; count of bases not matched to a gene: 3. There are 14 residues in the CDR3. The CDR3 sequence is CASSEGQGAEKLFF. For the CDR3, the DNA is TGTGCCAGCAGTGAGGGACAGGGCGCTGAAAAACTGTTTTTT.

This chain connects TRBV28 to TRBJ2-1; weak D call: TRBD2 (6 bases). The CDR3 is 17 amino acids. Germline V gene data show CDR1 as MDHEN and CDR2 as SYDVKM. V lost 2 bases, J lost 4 bases, and 18 bases lay in between. This CDR3 is CASSLQRGGTAYNEQFF. CDR3 coding DNA: TGTGCCAGCAGTTTACAGCGTGGGGGGACGGCATACAATGAGCAGTTCTTC.

This chain uses TRBV5-1 with TRBJ1-4; 7 bases line up with TRBD1. There are 14 residues in the CDR3. Trimming cost V 3 bases and J 6 bases; bases outside gene matches: 5. The germline gives CDR1 SGHRS, CDR2 YFSETQ. The CDR3 DNA is TGCGCCAGCAGCTCAGGACAGGCAGATGAAAAACTGTTTTTT. Translated: CASSSGQADEKLFF. Based on the CDR3 plus reference TRBV5-1 and TRBJ1-4, the full variable domain is KAGVTQTPRYLIKTRGQQVTLSCSPISGHRSVSWYQQTPGQGLQFLFEYFSETQRNKGNFPGRFSGRQFSNSRSEMNVSTLELGDSALYLCASSSGQADEKLFFGSGTQLSVL.

The gene calls are TRBV6-5 and TRBJ2-7; 10 nucleotides agree with TRBD1. CDR1 is MNHEY and CDR2 is SVGAGI in the germline V gene. The CDR3 has 14 amino acids. Trimming cost V 6 bases and J 1 base; bases outside gene matches: 3. CDR3 in DNA: TGTGCCAGCAGCCTGGACAGGGGGTCCTACGAGCAGTACTTC. Translated, it gives CASSLDRGSYEQYF.

This clone was detected once. The chain has TRBV27 and TRBJ2-5, with TRBD2 matching over 13 bases. This CDR3 spans 16 amino acids. Germline V gene sequence: CDR1 MNHEY, CDR2 SMNVEV (reference sequence). J was trimmed by 2 bases and V by 6 bases; bases with no gene match: 6. CDR3 DNA sequence: TGTGCCAGCAGGCAGGGGACTAGCGGGGATCAAGAGACCCAGTACTTC. Translation gives CASRQGTSGDQETQYF.

The chain joins TRBV28 to TRBJ1-1, with D possibly being TRBD1 (5 bases). The CDR3 length is 16 residues. The V and J ends lost 5 bases and 1 base respectively, with 17 bases between them. Per germline, CDR1 MDHEN and CDR2 SYDVKM. The CDR3 nucleotides read TGTGCCAGCAGTCAAAACCGACAGCGACCGAACACTGAAGCTTTCTTT. Translating it yields CASSQNRQRPNTEAFF.

A few counts support this clone. In nucleotides, the CDR3 is TGCGCCAGCAGTGATAACCGGGGGAATTCACCCCTCCACTTT. The encoded protein is CASSDNRGNSPLHF. The gene calls are TRBV10-1 and TRBJ1-6, with a tentative D call TRBD1 (5 bases). The germline V gene has CDR1 WNHNN and CDR2 SYGVQD (reference sequence). V dropped 3 bases and J dropped 7 bases, with 10 bases sitting between them. The CDR3 covers 14 residues.

The genes are TRBV4-2 and TRBJ2-5, with 8 bases lining up with TRBD2. CDR1 and CDR2 (germline): LGHNA, YNFKEQ. V trimming: 0 bases; J trimming: 0 bases; junction bases outside the gene matches: 12. The CDR3 sequence is 19 residues long. CDR3 bases: TGTGCCAGCAGCCAAGAAGCCAGCGGGAGAAGGAAGGACCAAGAGACCCAGTACTTC. Translating it yields CASSQEASGRRKDQETQYF.

The chain carries TRBV28 and TRBJ1-5; 7 bases line up with TRBD1. Germline lookup yields CDR1 MDHEN and CDR2 SYDVKM. The J segment lost 7 bases and the V segment lost 11 bases, leaving 14 bases of the junction unmatched. The CDR3 sequence is 14 residues long. CDR3 in amino acids: CAATSGGKGQPQHF. CDR3 DNA: TGTGCCGCAACGTCAGGGGGGAAAGGGCAGCCCCAGCATTTT.